Described below is a single T cell receptor (beta chain) sequence and its context. Relative to its sample, this clonotype is large (0.1 to 1%). The antigen it binds to is not known. No much larger clonotype is one base removed from it; base qualities were not supplied. The sequencer listed for this sample is Illumina Genome Analyzer II. Two rounds of nested PCR with TRBC1/TRBC2-specific primers produced a RACE product of about 520 bp, and the RACE product was then gel-purified. To give RACE a 5' anchor, first-strand cDNA synthesis used a TRBC-specific primer together with a template-switching oligonucleotide. The RACE amplicon was too long for direct short-read sequencing, so it was concatemerized by ligation and sheared by sonication. PAGE was used to isolate a size fraction of 100 to 300 bp, and that fraction then underwent shotgun sequencing on the Illumina platform. Sequencing on an Illumina GAII produced 18.8 million 36-nt reads and 21.7 million 50-nt single-end reads in separate runs. In the original analysis: Assembly of the roughly 44 million pooled reads was done with iSSAKE, using the parameters -m 15, -o 2 and -r 0.7. Seeds for the de novo CDR3 beta assemblies came from reads aligning to the ends of Ensembl TRBV gene predictions that carried unmatched junctional bases. Clonotype abundance was estimated from the count of matching assembled contigs rather than from raw read depth. Of the assembled clonotypes, about 2,100 (roughly 6%) had in-frame stop codons and were removed, leaving about 35,000 productive clonotypes. Sanger sequencing of cloned RACE products gave 250 to 350 unique TCR sequences, and 60% to 80% of them were also found in the Illumina assembly. The public sequencing data were trimmed at Q25 with fastp and processed into clonotypes with MiXCR by TCRdb, which kept only in-frame beta chains. Rows are unified per CDR3 protein, each entry keeping the most common DNA and genes. TCRdb's processing, not the study's, gives the V and J calls here. The sample has roughly 4,200 distinct CDR3 sequences on record, over 35% of them singletons. Less than 3% of the sample is held by the ten biggest clonotypes.

This entry is derived from a study of massively parallel sequencing of T cell beta chains (dated by TCRdb to 2009 to 2010). Background on the whole study: Using 5'-RACE, Illumina short-read sequencing and a dedicated short-read assembly strategy, the study profiled the diversity of human TCR beta CDR3 in peripheral blood.

Everyone in the donor pool was aged roughly 18 to 40 years, and the pool included 380 males and 170 females. From roughly 170 liters of pooled peripheral blood, peripheral leukocyte polyA+ RNA was isolated. A commercial mRNA preparation from normal human peripheral blood leukocytes, pooled from several hundred individuals, served as the starting material. The research as a whole found: Because the RNA was pooled from many donors, the results reflect population-average clonotype abundance rather than any individual repertoire. CDR3 beta lengths ranging from 21 to 81 nucleotides were observed, with a peak at 45 nucleotides. TRBV usage was found to range from around 0.01% for TRBV17 to 21% to 30% for TRBV20-1, and TRBJ usage was found to range from roughly 1.5% for TRBJ2-6 to around 17% for TRBJ2-1. A unique TRBV gene could be assigned to only about 23,000 (roughly 70%) of the clonotypes. Preferential PCR amplification of some TRBV and TRBJ sequences may have skewed the reported gene usage frequencies. When the data were subsampled, the number of clonotypes climbed linearly as read number increased, indicating that sequencing depth was far from saturation. Among 37,000 or so distinct clonotypes, around 65% of clonotypes but only roughly a fifth of assemblies were accounted for by single-copy clonotypes. A single sequence read was the only support for most clonotypes (about three fifths of the roughly 30,000), which could in principle inflate the apparent diversity.

The CDR3 measures 12 amino acids from cysteine to phenylalanine. The retained sequence is limited to the CDR3, 36 bases, with the frame set at the first base. The germline V gene (reference sequence) gives CDR1 as DFQATT and CDR2 as SNEGSKA. The V end gives up 2 bases and the J end 3 bases, leaving 0 bases in the junction not matched to a gene. The sequence was obtained from a pool of human donors in good health; the sample was commercial RNA pooled from many donors. The sequencing input was commercial RNA from peripheral blood pooled from many donors. The V gene is TRBV20-1 and the J gene is TRBJ1-1; TRBD1 fits 7 bases in the junction. The nucleotide sequence is given as TGCAGTGCTAGACAGGGGGACACTGAAGCTTTCTTT. Its product reads: CSARQGDTEAFF.